This entry lists 15 T cell receptor beta chains sequenced from one sample in a study of shared clonotypes between healthy human individuals. Assay used: immunoSEQ multiplex PCR; TCRdb lists only in-frame clones, some missing. The table lists about 580,000 clones, more than 95% of them singletons. As defined, naive CD8 cells were CD45RO-negative and positively selected for CCR7, with terminally differentiated effector memory CD45RA+ cells excluded. The specimen was naive CD8+ T cells sorted from blood. These receptors were taken from a man under 40 in good health.

This chain connects TRBV28 to TRBJ2-7; D gene unclear. The V end lost 6 bases, the J end lost 3 bases, and 15 bases lay between the germline ends. Germline CDR1 and CDR2: MDHEN and SYDVKM. The CDR3 has 14 residues. The CDR3 nucleotides read TGTGCCAGCAGCGCCAAAAATAGGTTCTACGAGCAGTACTTC. It codes for CASSAKNRFYEQYF. Complete variable domain (other parts from reference TRBV28 and TRBJ2-7): DVKVTQSSRYLVKRTGEKVFLECVQDMDHENMFWYRQDPGLGLRLIYFSYDVKMKEKGDIPEGYSVSREKKERFSLILESASTNQTSMYLCASSAKNRFYEQYFGPGTRLTVT.

V and J are TRBV15 and TRBJ2-3, with 7 bases matching TRBD2. This CDR3 is built from 15 residues. The germline V gene encodes CDR1 LNHNV and CDR2 YYDKDF (reference sequence). The trim removed 1 base at V and 4 bases at J, leaving 5 bases unmatched. CDR3 protein: CATSRGGGVADTQYF. For the CDR3, the DNA is TGTGCCACCAGCAGAGGGGGAGGGGTAGCAGATACGCAGTATTTT.

This chain uses TRBV2 with TRBJ2-1; D unresolved. Germline V gives CDR1 SNHLY, CDR2 FYNNEI. The V end was cut by 6 bases, the J end by 8 bases, with 17 bases between. This CDR3 region has 14 residues. CDR3 amino acids: CASSGALLSHEQFF. CDR3 DNA sequence: TGTGCCAGCAGCGGCGCGCTCCTCAGCCATGAGCAGTTCTTC.

V is TRBV5-6 and J is TRBJ2-7; maybe TRBD2 (5 bases). Trimming removed 0 bases at V and 6 bases at J, with 19 bases between. Germline V lookup: CDR1 SGHDT, CDR2 YYEEEE. The CDR3 extends over 16 amino acids. The CDR3 spells CASSLAWGNVEVEQYF. The CDR3 DNA is TGTGCCAGCAGCTTGGCCTGGGGAAATGTGGAGGTCGAGCAGTACTTC.

In its sample, this clone was seen once. The V gene is TRBV27, the J gene TRBJ2-7; TRBD1 matches 10 bases. Germline V lookup: CDR1 MNHEY, CDR2 SMNVEV (reference sequence). V lost 6 bases, J lost 3 bases, and 5 bases stayed unmatched. The CDR3 consists of 14 residues. As DNA, the CDR3 is TGTGCCAGCAGATCCGGGACAGGGGACTACGAGCAGTACTTC. It is translated as CASRSGTGDYEQYF.

The CDR3 loop reads CASSLSILGGRHYGYTF. The CDR3 bases are TGTGCCAGCAGCTTAAGTATCCTAGGGGGGCGTCACTATGGCTACACCTTC. V and J are TRBV7-9 and TRBJ1-2; D perhaps matches TRBD1 (6 bases). V shed 2 bases and J shed 3 bases, with 19 bases lying between them. Germline CDR1 reads SEHNR; CDR2 reads FQNEAQ (reference sequence). The CDR3 runs to 17 residues. The full variable domain, with the rest looked up from reference TRBV7-9 and TRBJ1-2, is DTGVSQNPRHKITKRGQNVTFRCDPISEHNRLYWYRQTLGQGPEFLTYFQNEAQLEKSRLLSDRFSAERPKGSFSTLEIQRTEQGDSAMYLCASSLSILGGRHYGYTFGSGTRLTVV.

The J gene is TRBJ2-2, the V gene TRBV28; D uncertain. Germline lookup yields CDR1 MDHEN and CDR2 SYDVKM. The CDR3 length is 13 residues. V shed 10 bases and J shed 5 bases, with 14 bases lying between them. This CDR3 is CATTNPGTGELFF. CDR3 DNA: TGTGCCACCACAAACCCCGGGACCGGGGAGCTGTTTTTT. The whole variable domain, filled in from reference TRBV28 and TRBJ2-2, reads DVKVTQSSRYLVKRTGEKVFLECVQDMDHENMFWYRQDPGLGLRLIYFSYDVKMKEKGDIPEGYSVSREKKERFSLILESASTNQTSMYLCATTNPGTGELFFGEGSRLTVL.

V usage is TRBV29-1 and J usage is TRBJ1-2, with D perhaps matching TRBD1 (5 bases). This CDR3 has 13 amino acids. V was trimmed by 3 bases and J by 2 bases, leaving 10 bases between them. The germline gives CDR1 SQVTM, CDR2 ANQGSEA. CDR3 bases: TGCAGCGTTGAGCAGGGCGGGAACTATGGCTACACCTTC. It specifies CSVEQGGNYGYTF.

V gene TRBV10-3 combines with J gene TRBJ1-1, with 8 bases matching TRBD1. Germline assignment: CDR1 ENHRY and CDR2 SYGVKD. This CDR3 has 13 residues. J gave up 3 bases and V 6 bases, and 3 bases lay outside the gene matches. In nucleotides, the CDR3 is TGTGCCATCAGCTTGACAGGGGACACTGAAGCTTTCTTT. This translates into CAISLTGDTEAFF.

This rearrangement joins TRBV4-1 to TRBJ2-1; 10 positions agree with TRBD2. V lost 1 base and J lost 9; bases outside the gene matches: 9. CDR3 length: 16 residues. Germline values: CDR1 MGHRA, CDR2 YSYEKL. The CDR3 bases are TGCGCCAGCAGCCAAGCACTAGCGGGAACCGTCGGTGAGCAGTTCTTC. Translated, it gives CASSQALAGTVGEQFF.

This chain uses TRBV29-1 with TRBJ1-1; TRBD1 matches at 10 bases. With V trimmed by 0 bases and J by 4 bases, 14 bases remained unmatched. Germline V lookup: CDR1 SQVTM, CDR2 ANQGSEA. CDR3 length equals 18 residues. CDR3 sequence reads: CSVEDPLTWTGGGTEAFF. For the CDR3, the DNA is TGCAGCGTTGAAGACCCACTAACTTGGACAGGGGGAGGCACTGAAGCTTTCTTT.

The chain combines TRBV28 with TRBJ2-1; perhaps TRBD1 as D (5 bases). Germline V gives CDR1 MDHEN, CDR2 SYDVKM. V was cut by 4 bases and J by 4 bases, with 17 bases left in between. CDR3 length: 16 amino acids. CDR3 amino acids: CASSSIRQSVYNEQFF. The CDR3 region has the DNA TGTGCCAGCAGTTCAATTAGACAGTCCGTATACAATGAGCAGTTCTTC.

CDR3 sequence: CSVEAPGALGTQYF. For the CDR3, the DNA is TGCAGCGTTGAGGCTCCCGGGGCCCTCGGTACGCAGTATTTT. V gene TRBV29-1 combines with J gene TRBJ2-3; possibly TRBD1 or TRBD2 for D (5 bases each). Germline lookup yields CDR1 SQVTM and CDR2 ANQGSEA. The ends were cut back, 3 bases at V and 8 bases at J, with 18 bases in the middle. The CDR3 has 14 amino acids.

The gene calls are TRBV7-9 and TRBJ2-3; D possibly corresponds to TRBD1 (6 bases). Germline CDR1 is SEHNR and CDR2 is FQNEAQ (reference sequence). This CDR3 spans 14 amino acids. The V end was cut by 5 bases, the J end by 2 bases, with 11 bases between. CDR3 sequence: CASSHRANTDTQYF. DNA for the CDR3: TGTGCCAGCAGCCACAGGGCTAACACAGATACGCAGTATTTT.

This rearrangement joins TRBV27 to TRBJ1-5, with 9 bases matching TRBD1. Germline V gene sequence: CDR1 MNHEY, CDR2 SMNVEV (reference sequence). V lost 6 bases and J lost 6; bases outside the gene matches: 12. The CDR3 is 16 residues long. The CDR3 DNA follows: TGTGCCAGCAGCAACAGTATCGGGACAGGGTTTCAGCCCCAGCATTTT. It translates to CASSNSIGTGFQPQHF.